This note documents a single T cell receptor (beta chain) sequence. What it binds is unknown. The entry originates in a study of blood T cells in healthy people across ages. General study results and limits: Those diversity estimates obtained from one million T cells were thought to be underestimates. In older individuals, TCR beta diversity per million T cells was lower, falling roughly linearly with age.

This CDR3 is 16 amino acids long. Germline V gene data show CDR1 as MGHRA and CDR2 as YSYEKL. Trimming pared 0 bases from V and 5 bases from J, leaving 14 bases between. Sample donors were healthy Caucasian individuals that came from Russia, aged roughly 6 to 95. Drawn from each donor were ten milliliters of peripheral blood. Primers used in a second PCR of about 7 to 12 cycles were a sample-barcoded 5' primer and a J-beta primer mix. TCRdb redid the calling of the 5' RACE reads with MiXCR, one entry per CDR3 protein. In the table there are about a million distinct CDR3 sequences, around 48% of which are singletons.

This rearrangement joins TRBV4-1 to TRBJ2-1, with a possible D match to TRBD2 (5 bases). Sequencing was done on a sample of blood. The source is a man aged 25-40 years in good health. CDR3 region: CASSQDKYQRNNEQFF. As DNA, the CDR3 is TGCGCCAGCAGCCAAGATAAGTACCAGCGGAACAATGAGCAGTTCTTC.